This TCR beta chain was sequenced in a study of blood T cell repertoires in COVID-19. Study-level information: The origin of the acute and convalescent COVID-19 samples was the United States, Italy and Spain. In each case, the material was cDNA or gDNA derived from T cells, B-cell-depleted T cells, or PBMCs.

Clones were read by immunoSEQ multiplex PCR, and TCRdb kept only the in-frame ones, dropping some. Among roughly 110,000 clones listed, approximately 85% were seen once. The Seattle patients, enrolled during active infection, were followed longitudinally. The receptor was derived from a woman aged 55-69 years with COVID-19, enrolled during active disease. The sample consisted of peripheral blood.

The CDR3 spells CASSQTRQENQPQHF. CDR3 coding DNA: TGTGCCAGCAGCCAAACCCGACAGGAGAATCAGCCCCAGCATTTT. The gene calls are TRBV3-1 (or the pseudogene TRBV3-2) and TRBJ1-5; possible D gene TRBD1, 6 bases. Trimming left V 2 bases short and J 4 bases short, with 12 bases between. CDR1 and CDR2 (germline): LGHDT, YNNKEL (reference sequence). CDR3 length equals 15 residues.